The source of this T cell receptor beta chain is a study of T cell responses to AZD1222 COVID-19 vaccine. General observations from the study: Females made up more of the donors, who were largely white British, and clonal diversity may have come out too low.

Libraries were prepared by immunoSEQ multiplex PCR; TCRdb keeps only in-frame clonotypes and omits some of them. Of 130,000 to 150,000 clones in the sample, more than 75% were seen once. CDR1 and CDR2 (germline): SGDLS, YYNGEE. V was cut by 4 bases and J by 1 base, with 15 bases left in between. The CDR3 length is 16 residues. Turning to this clone: Antigen: not known.

This specimen was peripheral blood, taken on day 0 of AZD1222 vaccination. The sequence was collected from an adult in good health. The chain uses TRBV9 and TRBJ1-3, with unresolved D. The CDR3 loop is CASSLHSVSSGNTIYF. As DNA, the CDR3 is TGTGCCAGCAGCCTTCACTCCGTTAGTTCTGGAAACACCATATATTTT.